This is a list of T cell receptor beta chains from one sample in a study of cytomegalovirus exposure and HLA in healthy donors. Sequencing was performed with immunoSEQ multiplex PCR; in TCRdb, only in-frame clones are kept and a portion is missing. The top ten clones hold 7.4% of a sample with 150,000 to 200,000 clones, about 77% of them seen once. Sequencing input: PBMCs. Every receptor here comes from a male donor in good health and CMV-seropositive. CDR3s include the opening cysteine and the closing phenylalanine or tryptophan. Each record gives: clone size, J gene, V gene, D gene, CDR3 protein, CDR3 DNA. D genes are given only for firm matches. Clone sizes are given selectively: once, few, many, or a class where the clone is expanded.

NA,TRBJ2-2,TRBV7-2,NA,CASSLPLTGGELFF,TGTGCCAGCAGCTTACCGTTGACGGGCGGGGAGCTGTTTTTT
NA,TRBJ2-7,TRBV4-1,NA,CASSDLLGGEREQYF,TGCGCCAGCAGCGATCTCTTAGGAGGGGAGCGCGAGCAGTACTTC
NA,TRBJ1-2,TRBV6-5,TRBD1,CASRRQGLYGYTF,TGTGCCAGCAGGCGACAGGGGCTATATGGCTACACCTTC
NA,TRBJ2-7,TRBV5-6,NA,CASSLTKVPLSSYEQYF,TGTGCCAGCAGCTTGACTAAGGTGCCCCTATCCTCCTACGAGCAGTACTTC
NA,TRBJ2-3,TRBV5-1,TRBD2,CASSLEGGGAPDTQYF,TGCGCCAGCAGCTTGGAGGGCGGGGGGGCACCAGATACGCAGTATTTT
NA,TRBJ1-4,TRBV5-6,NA,CASSWGRRGREKLFF,TGTGCCAGCAGCTGGGGCCGGAGGGGACGGGAAAAACTGTTTTTT
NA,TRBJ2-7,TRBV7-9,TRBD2,CASSLVGGAHEQYF,TGTGCCAGCAGCTTAGTGGGAGGGGCCCACGAGCAGTACTTC
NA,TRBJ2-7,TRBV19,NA,CASSMASLGSAGYEQYF,TGTGCCAGTAGTATGGCGAGTCTGGGTTCGGCGGGCTACGAGCAGTACTTC
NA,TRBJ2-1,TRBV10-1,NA,CASSDPRGGSNEQFF,TGCGCCAGCAGTGATCCGAGGGGGGGCTCCAATGAGCAGTTCTTC
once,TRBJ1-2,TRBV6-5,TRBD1,CASSYLQGAQGGYTF,TGTGCCAGCAGTTACTTACAGGGGGCGCAGGGTGGCTACACCTTC
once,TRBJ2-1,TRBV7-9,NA,CASRGALNEQFF,TGTGCCAGCCGGGGGGCCCTCAATGAGCAGTTCTTC
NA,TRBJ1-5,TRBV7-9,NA,CASSLTGSPQHF,TGTGCCAGCAGCCTCACAGGGTCTCCCCAGCATTTT
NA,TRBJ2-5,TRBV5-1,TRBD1,CASSFYRGVGETQYF,TGCGCCAGCAGCTTTTACAGGGGAGTAGGAGAGACCCAGTACTTC
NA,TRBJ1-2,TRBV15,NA,CATAGGYGYTF,TGTGCCACCGCGGGTGGTTATGGCTACACCTTC
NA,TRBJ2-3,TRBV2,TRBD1,CASSGQGVGTDTQYF,TGTGCCAGCAGTGGACAGGGAGTGGGCACAGATACGCAGTATTTT
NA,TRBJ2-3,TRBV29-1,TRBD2,CSASPGLATDTQYF,TGCAGCGCCTCTCCGGGACTAGCCACAGATACGCAGTATTTT
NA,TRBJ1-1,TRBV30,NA,CAWSVAINTEAFF,TGTGCCTGGAGTGTTGCGATTAACACTGAAGCTTTCTTT
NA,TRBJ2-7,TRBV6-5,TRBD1,CASSPGTGLYEQYF,TGTGCCAGCAGCCCCGGGACAGGTCTCTACGAGCAGTACTTC
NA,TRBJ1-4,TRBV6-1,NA,CASSVQGNSEKLFF,TGTGCCAGCAGTGTACAGGGAAATAGTGAAAAACTGTTTTTT
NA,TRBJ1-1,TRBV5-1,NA,CASGEQVSMNTEAFF,TGCGCCAGCGGAGAACAGGTGTCGATGAACACTGAAGCTTTCTTT
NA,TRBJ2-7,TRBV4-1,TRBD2,CASSRVAGGYEQYF,TGCGCCAGCAGCCGAGTAGCGGGGGGTTACGAGCAGTACTTC
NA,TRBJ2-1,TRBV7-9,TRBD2,CASSRVAGGQKDNEQFF,TGTGCCAGCAGCAGGGTAGCGGGGGGGCAAAAGGACAATGAGCAGTTCTTC
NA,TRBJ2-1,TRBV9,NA,CASSLTLTGKQFF,TGTGCCAGCAGCCTAACCTTGACGGGAAAGCAGTTCTTC
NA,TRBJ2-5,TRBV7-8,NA,CASSRVYQETQYF,TGTGCCAGCAGCCGGGTGTACCAAGAGACCCAGTACTTC
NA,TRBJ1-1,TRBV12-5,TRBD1,CASGLARTGRWSTEAFF,TGTGCTAGTGGTTTGGCTAGGACAGGCCGGTGGTCGACTGAAGCTTTCTTT
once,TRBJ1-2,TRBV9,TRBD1,CASSVGGGDYGYTF,TGTGCCAGCAGCGTAGGAGGGGGCGACTATGGCTACACCTTC
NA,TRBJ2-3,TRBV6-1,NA,CASSEIQTGGRGSF,TGTGCCAGCAGTGAAATACAGACGGGGGGCCGGGGATCTTTT
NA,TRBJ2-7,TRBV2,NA,CASSEAGGALRGYEQYF,TGTGCCAGCAGTGAAGCGGGCGGGGCCCTAAGAGGGTACGAGCAGTACTTC
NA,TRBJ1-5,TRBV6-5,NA,CATQTTGSNQPQHF,TGTGCCACCCAGACGACAGGATCGAATCAGCCCCAGCATTTT
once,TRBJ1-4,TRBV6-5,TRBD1,CASSPRGTGEKLFF,TGTGCCAGCAGCCCCAGGGGGACCGGAGAAAAACTGTTTTTT
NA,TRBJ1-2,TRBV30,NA,CAWSVNGETNGYTF,TGTGCCTGGAGTGTAAACGGGGAGACGAATGGCTACACCTTC
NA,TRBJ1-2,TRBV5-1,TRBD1,CASSLAYAGQGFYGYTF,TGCGCCAGCAGCTTGGCCTATGCGGGACAGGGGTTTTATGGCTACACCTTC
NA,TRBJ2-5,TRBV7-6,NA,CASSSPLGGRTMSETQYF,TGTGCCAGCAGCTCACCCCTCGGAGGCAGGACCATGTCCGAGACCCAGTACTTC
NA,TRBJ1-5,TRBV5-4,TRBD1,CASSFTGDSNQPQHF,TGTGCCAGCAGCTTTACAGGGGATAGCAATCAGCCCCAGCATTTT
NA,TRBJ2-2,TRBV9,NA,CASNVAGDAGELFF,TGTGCCAGCAACGTGGCAGGGGATGCCGGGGAGCTGTTTTTT
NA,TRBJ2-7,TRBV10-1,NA,CASSAGRTYEQYF,TGCGCCAGCTCAGCGGGCCGAACCTACGAGCAGTACTTC
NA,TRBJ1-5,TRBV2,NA,CASAGALSNQPQHF,TGTGCCAGCGCGGGGGCATTGAGCAATCAGCCCCAGCATTTT
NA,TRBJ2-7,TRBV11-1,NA,CASSLDNYEQYF,TGTGCCAGCAGCTTGGACAACTACGAGCAGTACTTC
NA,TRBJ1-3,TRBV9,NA,CASSPSLGLSGNAIYF,TGTGCCAGCAGCCCTTCACTGGGGCTCTCTGGAAACGCCATATATTTT
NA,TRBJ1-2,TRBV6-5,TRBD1,CASGAQTGVGVYTF,TGTGCCAGCGGGGCCCAGACAGGGGTGGGTGTCTACACCTTC
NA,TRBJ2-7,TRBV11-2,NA,CASSHIPGQVAIYEQYF,TGTGCCAGCAGCCATATCCCTGGTCAAGTCGCGATCTACGAGCAGTACTTC
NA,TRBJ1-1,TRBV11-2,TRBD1,CASSPLTGGWTEAFF,TGTGCCAGCAGCCCACTGACAGGGGGCTGGACTGAAGCTTTCTTT
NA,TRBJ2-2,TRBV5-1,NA,CASTGGAGELFF,TGCGCCAGCACGGGCGGGGCCGGGGAGCTGTTTTTT
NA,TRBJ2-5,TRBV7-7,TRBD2,CASSKSPSGLAAGGTQYF,TGTGCTAGCAGCAAATCCCCAAGCGGACTAGCGGCTGGTGGGACCCAGTACTTC
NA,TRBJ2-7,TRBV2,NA,CASSERFLGVPYF,TGTGCCAGCAGTGAACGTTTTTTAGGGGTGCCGTACTTC
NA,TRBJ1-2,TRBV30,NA,CAWSEGKAYGYTF,TGTGCCTGGAGTGAGGGGAAGGCCTATGGCTACACCTTC
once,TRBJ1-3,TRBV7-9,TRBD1,CASSFSDPGQGKAGNTIYF,TGTGCCAGCAGCTTTTCCGATCCGGGACAGGGTAAAGCTGGAAACACCATATATTTT
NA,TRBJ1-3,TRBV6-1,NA,CASSEPGSGVWNTIYF,TGTGCCAGCAGTGAACCCGGGTCAGGGGTGTGGAACACCATATATTTT
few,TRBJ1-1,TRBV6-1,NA,CASSERGRGTEAFF,TGTGCCAGCAGTGAACGGGGGCGGGGGACTGAAGCTTTCTTT